This T cell receptor beta chain was observed in a study of beta chain features in type 1 diabetes. General study findings and limits: Insertions at VDJ junctions were less frequent in type 1 diabetes patients. These patients also deleted more nucleotides at the same junctions. Across all four CD4+ subsets, people with type 1 diabetes showed modestly shorter TCRB CDR3s.

This clone was picked up a small number of times. Its antigen is as yet unknown. Reverse transcribing all isolated RNA meant expressed TCRB transcripts were sequenced. It was found that naive, central memory and regulatory T cell samples averaged around 3.6 million reads. The method was immunoSEQ multiplex PCR; TCRdb's version includes in-frame clones alone and lacks a portion of them. The sample consists of under 300,000 clones, about 14% of them appearing once. CDR1 and CDR2 from the germline V gene are DFQATT and SNEGSKA (reference sequence). CDR3 length: 11 residues. All of the sorted populations showed purity greater than 95%.

This sequence joins TRBV20-1 and TRBJ2-5; D remains unclear. Sequenced: naive CD4+ T cells from blood. The receptor's source is a man between 25 and 39 years old with type 1 diabetes. CDR3 DNA: TGCACAGTCCAGCGCTGGGAGACCCAGTACTTC. Protein: CTVQRWETQYF.